This TCR beta chain was documented in a study of response to subunit inactivated influenza vaccine. Findings of the study overall: Authors suggested each seasonal flu vaccination may recruit only limited numbers of new T cells.

CDR1 and CDR2 from the germline V gene are MDHEN and SYDVKM. This CDR3 comprises 13 residues. The J segment lost 6 bases and the V segment lost 6 bases, leaving 8 bases of the junction unmatched. Of note for this clonotype: Antigen: not known.

TCRdb passed the RT-PCR reads through MiXCR, listing each CDR3 protein once. The table shows about 180,000 distinct CDR3 sequences, with around 9.2% occurring only once. This sequence originates from a man between 50 and 59 years old who received an inactivated influenza vaccine. This specimen consisted of non-naive T cells sorted from PBMCs, obtained on the day of vaccination. The genes are TRBV28 and TRBJ2-7, with 7 bases aligning to TRBD1. The CDR3 DNA reads as TGTGCCAGCAGGTGGGGGACAGTCGGCGAGCAGTACTTC. Residues: CASRWGTVGEQYF.